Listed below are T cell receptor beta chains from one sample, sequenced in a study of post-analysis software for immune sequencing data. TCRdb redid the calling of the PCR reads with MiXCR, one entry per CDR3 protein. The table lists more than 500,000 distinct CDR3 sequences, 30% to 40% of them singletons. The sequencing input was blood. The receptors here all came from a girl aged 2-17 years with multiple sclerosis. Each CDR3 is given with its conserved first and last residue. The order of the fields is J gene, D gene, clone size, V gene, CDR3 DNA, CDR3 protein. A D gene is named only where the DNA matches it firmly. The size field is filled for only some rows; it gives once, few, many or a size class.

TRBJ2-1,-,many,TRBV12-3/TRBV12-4,TGTGCCAGCAGTTTAAGGGGACCCTACAATGAGCAGTTCTTC,CASSLRGPYNEQFF
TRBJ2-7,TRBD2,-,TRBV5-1,TGCGCCAGCAGTGTTAGCGGGGGGTTCTACGAGCAGTACTTC,CASSVSGGFYEQYF
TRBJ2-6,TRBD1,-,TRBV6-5,TGCGCCAGCAGTTTTTTCTCAACCGGGTGGACAGGGTGGTCTGGGGCCAACGTCCTGACTTTC,CASSFFSTGWTGWSGANVLTF
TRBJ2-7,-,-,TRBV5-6,TGTGCCAGCAGCTCCCCGGGGGCAAGGTCCTACGAGCAGTACTTC,CASSSPGARSYEQYF
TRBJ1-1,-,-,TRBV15,TGTGCCACCAGCCCACATATGAACTGGCCTGAAGCTTTCTTT,CATSPHMNWPEAFF
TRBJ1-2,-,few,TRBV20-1,TGCAGTGCCAGGTTTGGGGGCAACTATGGCTACACCTTC,CSARFGGNYGYTF
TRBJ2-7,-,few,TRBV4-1,TGCGCCAGCAGCCAAGTAGGGAGGGGGCTACCCTACGAGCAGTACTTC,CASSQVGRGLPYEQYF
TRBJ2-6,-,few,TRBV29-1,TGCAGCGTTCTTAAGGACTCTGGGGCCAACGTCCTGACTTTC,CSVLKDSGANVLTF
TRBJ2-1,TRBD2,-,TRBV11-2,TGTGCCAGCAGCCCCGTGCGGGGGAATCTGAATGAGCAGTTCTTC,CASSPVRGNLNEQFF
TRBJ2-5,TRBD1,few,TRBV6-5,TGTGCCAGCAGTTCCGACAGGGTACGAAAGTACTTC,CASSSDRVRKYF
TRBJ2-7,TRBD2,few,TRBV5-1,TGCGCCAGCAGCCGTCGTAGCGGGGATCCCCCCGACGAGCAGTACTTC,CASSRRSGDPPDEQYF
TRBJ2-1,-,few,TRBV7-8,TGTGCCAGCAGCTTAGTCCCCCTTGCGGATACCTACAATGAGCAGTTCTTC,CASSLVPLADTYNEQFF
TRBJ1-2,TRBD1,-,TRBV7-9,TGTGCCAGCAGCTCGGGACAGGGGGCGATTCGCTATGGCCACACCTTC,CASSSGQGAIRYGHTF
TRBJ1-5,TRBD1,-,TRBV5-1,TGCGCCAGCAGCTTGGAAGGGACAGGAGATCAGCCCCAGCATTTT,CASSLEGTGDQPQHF
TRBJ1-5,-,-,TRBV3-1,TGTGCCAGCAGCCTCAGGGGTTTGGAGCCCCAGCATTTT,CASSLRGLEPQHF
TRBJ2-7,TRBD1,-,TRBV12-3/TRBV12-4,TGTGCCAGCAGTTACAGGGGCCCATTCTACGAGCAGTACTTC,CASSYRGPFYEQYF
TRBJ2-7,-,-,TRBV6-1,TGTGCCAGCACGCGGGGACCAAACTACGAGCAGTACTTC,CASTRGPNYEQYF
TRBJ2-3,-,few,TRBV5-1,TGCGCCAGCAGCTTGGAACTGCCCACAGATACGCAGTATTTT,CASSLELPTDTQYF
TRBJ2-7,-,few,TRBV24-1,TGTGCCACCAGTGATTACGATTACGAGCAGTACTTC,CATSDYDYEQYF
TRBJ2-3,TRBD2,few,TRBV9,TGTGCCAGCAGCGTGGGACTAGCCCCAAATACGCAGTATTTT,CASSVGLAPNTQYF
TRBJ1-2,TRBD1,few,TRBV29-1,TGCAGCGTTGACCTTACAGGGGGCTATGGCTACACCTTC,CSVDLTGGYGYTF
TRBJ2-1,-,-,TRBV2,TGTGCCAGCAGGCCGGGGACACAATACAATGAGCAGTTCTTC,CASRPGTQYNEQFF
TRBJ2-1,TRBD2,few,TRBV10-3,TGTGCCATCAGTTCGGTAGCGGGGGGTAACAATGAGCAGTTCTTC,CAISSVAGGNNEQFF
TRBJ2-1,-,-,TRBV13,TGTGCCAGCAGCTTAGGTGACAGTAGAAACAATGAGCAGTTCTTC,CASSLGDSRNNEQFF
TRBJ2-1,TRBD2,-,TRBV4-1,TGCGCCAGCAGCCATGGGGGGGGGTTCTACAATGAGCAGTTCTTC,CASSHGGGFYNEQFF
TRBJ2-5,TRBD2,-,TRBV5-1,TGCGCCAGCAGCTTGACTATAGCGGGGGGGCCGAGTTTTCGAGAGACCCAGTACTTC,CASSLTIAGGPSFRETQYF
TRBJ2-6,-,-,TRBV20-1,TGCAGTGCTAGTCATTACTCTGGGGCCAACGTCCGGACTTTC,CSASHYSGANVRTF
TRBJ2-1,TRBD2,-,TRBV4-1,TGCGCCAGCAGCCAAGCCCGGACTAGCACTGTGGGGGGTGAGCAGTTCTTC,CASSQARTSTVGGEQFF
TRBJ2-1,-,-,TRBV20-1,TGCAGTGCTAGGACTAGGGGGAGGGGGCAAGTACCCTCCTACAATGAGCAGTTCTTC,CSARTRGRGQVPSYNEQFF
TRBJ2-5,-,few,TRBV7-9,TGTGCCAGCAGCTTAGGTGGTCCAAACCAAGAGACCCAGTACTTC,CASSLGGPNQETQYF
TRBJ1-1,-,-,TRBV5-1,TGCGCCAGCAGCCGAGACAGATCCCAAGCTTTCTTT,CASSRDRSQAFF
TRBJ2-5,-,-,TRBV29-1,TGCAGCGTTTTATTTCCGGGGGTCTTTGAGACCCAGTACTTC,CSVLFPGVFETQYF
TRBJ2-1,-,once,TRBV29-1,TGCAGCGTTGATCGGGGCTATGAGCAGTTCTTC,CSVDRGYEQFF
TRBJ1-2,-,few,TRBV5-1,TGCGCCAGCAGCTTGGAACCTGTCGTCTATGGCTACACCTTC,CASSLEPVVYGYTF
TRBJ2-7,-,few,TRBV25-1,TGTGCCAGCAGTGAATCAACGTACGAGCAGTACTTC,CASSESTYEQYF
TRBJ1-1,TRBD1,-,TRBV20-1,TGCAGTGCTATCTGGGACAGGGGGGCAGAGAACACTGAAGCTTTCTTT,CSAIWDRGAENTEAFF
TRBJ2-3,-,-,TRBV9,TGTGCCAGCAGCGTAACCTCCGGCCGTACTAGCACAGATACGCAGTATTTT,CASSVTSGRTSTDTQYF
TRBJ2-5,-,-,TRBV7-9,TGTGCCAGCAGCCCTAATGCCAACCAAGAGACCCAGTACTTC,CASSPNANQETQYF
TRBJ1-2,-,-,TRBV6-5,TGTGCCAGCAGAAGGGACGGCAACTATGGCTACACCTTC,CASRRDGNYGYTF
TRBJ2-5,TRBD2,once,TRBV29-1,TGCGGCGTTGGGGGACTAGCGGGGGGGCCGAATCAAGAGACCCAGTACTTC,CGVGGLAGGPNQETQYF